These 20 T cell receptor beta chains were sequenced from one sample in a study of response to subunit inactivated influenza vaccine. Each CDR3 protein gets one entry after TCRdb re-called the RT-PCR reads with MiXCR. Of roughly 620,000 distinct CDR3 sequences detected, approximately 10% appear once; the ten largest clones hold approximately 9.9%. These data were also reused for a study on T cells expressing NK-cell markers. That publication notes: cDNA encoding TCR beta was synthesized via 5'RACE template switching incorporating UMIs.

The sample was PBMCs from blood, taken on the day of vaccination. These receptors all come from a man aged 50-60 years who received an inactivated influenza vaccine.

V and J are TRBV11-2 and TRBJ2-5; TRBD2 matches 12 bases. The CDR3 spans 16 residues. Germline V lookup: CDR1 SGHAT, CDR2 FQNNGV. V lost 5 bases, J lost 4 bases, and 8 bases stayed unmatched. The chain's CDR3 is CASSRTSGGPRETQYF. CDR3 bases: TGTGCCAGCAGCCGAACTAGCGGGGGGCCCAGAGAGACCCAGTACTTC.

The V gene is TRBV6-2 or TRBV6-3, the J gene TRBJ2-5; D may be TRBD1 or TRBD2 (5 bases each). The CDR3 length is 15 residues. Trimming took off 0 bases at V and 1 base at J, with 9 bases between the two ends. The germline V gene encodes CDR1 MNHEY and CDR2 SVGEGT. The CDR3 coding sequence is TGTGCCAGCAGTTACTCCGAGGGGTCCCAAGAGACCCAGTACTTC. It codes for CASSYSEGSQETQYF.

The chain uses TRBV4-1 and TRBJ1-2, with 7 bases lining up with TRBD1. From germline, CDR1 is MGHRA and CDR2 YSYEKL. This CDR3 is built from 15 residues. Germline trimming cut 1 base from V and 7 bases from J; bases unmatched to any gene: 9. CDR3 residues: CASSQGIGRGSGYTF. CDR3 DNA: TGCGCCAGCAGCCAAGGGATTGGCAGGGGGTCTGGCTACACCTTC.

The chain recombines TRBV7-9 with TRBJ2-3; D unresolved. CDR3 size: 14 residues. V lost 5 bases and J lost 5, with 14 bases in between. CDR1 and CDR2 from the germline V gene are SEHNR and FQNEAQ (reference sequence). The CDR3 region has the DNA TGTGCCAGCAGCGGCTCGCCAGAGAGAGATACGCAGTATTTT. Its translation: CASSGSPERDTQYF. The full variable domain, rest sourced from reference TRBV7-9 and TRBJ2-3, is DTGVSQNPRHKITKRGQNVTFRCDPISEHNRLYWYRQTLGQGPEFLTYFQNEAQLEKSRLLSDRFSAERPKGSFSTLEIQRTEQGDSAMYLCASSGSPERDTQYFGPGTRLTVL.

A few counts support this clonotype. This chain links TRBV4-3 with TRBJ2-1, with D unresolved. Trimming cost V 0 bases and J 0 bases, with 6 bases left between them. Germline loops: CDR1 LGHNA, CDR2 YSLEER. The CDR3 is made up of 15 amino acids. The CDR3 coding sequence is TGCGCCAGCAGCCAAGATTGGCTCTCCTACAATGAGCAGTTCTTC. It specifies CASSQDWLSYNEQFF.

This clonotype was detected ten times or more. This rearrangement joins TRBV15 to TRBJ1-6; the D gene is possibly TRBD1 (6 bases). V lost 3 bases and J 9 bases, leaving 12 bases between the germline ends. This CDR3 spans 14 amino acids. Germline lookup yields CDR1 LNHNV and CDR2 YYDKDF (reference sequence). The chain's CDR3 is CATSSTGSRSPLHF. Here the CDR3 DNA reads TGTGCCACCAGCAGCACAGGGAGCCGTTCACCCCTCCACTTT.

This clonotype appeared a few times. This chain joins TRBV5-1 and TRBJ2-1; D is possibly TRBD2 (5 bases). Trimming shortened V by 5 bases and J by 7 bases, and 10 bases separated the two germline ends. This CDR3 contains 12 residues. Germline V gives CDR1 SGHRS, CDR2 YFSETQ. The CDR3 here is CASREGKNEQFF. CDR3 bases: TGCGCCAGCAGAGAGGGAAAAAATGAGCAGTTCTTC.

This clonotype was recorded a few times. This chain connects TRBV7-2 to TRBJ1-6; the match to TRBD1 covers 7 bases. Germline loops: CDR1 SGHTA, CDR2 FQGNSA. Trimming at V came to 6 bases and at J to 6 bases, leaving 11 bases not matched to a gene. This CDR3 is built from 16 residues. This chain's CDR3 is CASSQTGLGSNSPLHF. CDR3 nucleotide sequence: TGTGCCAGCAGTCAGACAGGGCTGGGGAGTAATTCACCCCTCCACTTT.

V gene TRBV4-3 combines with J gene TRBJ2-1, with D tentatively TRBD2 (5 bases). Germline CDR1 LGHNA, CDR2 YSLEER. Trimming left V 3 bases short and J 2 bases short, with 11 bases between. The CDR3 consists of 15 residues. The CDR3 bases are TGCGCCAGCAGCCAGCAACTAGACCCCTACAATGAGCAGTTCTTC. It specifies CASSQQLDPYNEQFF.

This clonotype was recorded a few times. The rearrangement links TRBV27 to TRBJ2-6; D ambiguous. The CDR3 loop spans 14 amino acids. CDR1 is MNHEY, CDR2 SMNVEV, per germline (reference sequence). V lost 9 bases to trimming and J lost 5 bases, with 14 bases between them. CDR3 in DNA: TGTGCCAGGAGGACGCCCTCAAGGGCCAACGTCCTGACTTTC. Translated: CARRTPSRANVLTF.

There are a few counts of this clonotype. V and J are TRBV3-1 and TRBJ2-1, with TRBD1 matching 9 bases. Germline-derived CDR1 and CDR2 are LGHDT and YNNKEL (reference sequence). Trimming removed 2 bases from V and 13 bases from J; junction bases left unmatched: 9. The CDR3 runs to 14 residues. CDR3 loop: CASSQYPGTGKQFF. The CDR3 DNA follows: TGTGCCAGCAGCCAATACCCCGGGACAGGGAAACAGTTCTTC.

There are a few counts of this clonotype. This chain connects TRBV6-5 to TRBJ2-7; 7 bases map to TRBD1. Trimming cost V 2 bases and J 3 bases; bases outside gene matches: 4. From germline, CDR1 is MNHEY and CDR2 SVGAGI. The CDR3 covers 14 residues. The DNA of the CDR3 is TGTGCCAGCAGTTACGCCGGGACAGACTACGAGCAGTACTTC. As protein: CASSYAGTDYEQYF.

The chain uses TRBV29-1 and TRBJ1-6; 7 bases match TRBD1. The trim removed 6 bases at V and 6 bases at J, leaving 5 bases unmatched. Germline V gives CDR1 SQVTM, CDR2 ANQGSEA. CDR3 length: 13 residues. In DNA form, the CDR3 reads TGCAGCGTCCGGACAGGTTTTAATTCACCCCTCCACTTT. Its translation is CSVRTGFNSPLHF. The full variable domain, its missing parts supplied by reference TRBV29-1 and TRBJ1-6, is SAVISQKPSRDICQRGTSLTIQCQVDSQVTMMFWYRQQPGQSLTLIATANQGSEATYESGFVIDKFPISRPNLTFSTLTVSNMSPEDSSIYLCSVRTGFNSPLHFGNGTRLTVT.

This chain links TRBV6-5 with TRBJ2-1, with a possible D match to TRBD2 (6 bases). The V end was cut by 2 bases, the J end by 4 bases, with 9 bases between. CDR3 length: 14 amino acids. CDR1 and CDR2 (germline): MNHEY, SVGAGI. The CDR3 here is CASSYLGGYNEQFF. CDR3 sequence (DNA): TGTGCCAGCAGTTACCTCGGGGGATACAATGAGCAGTTCTTC.

The chain couples TRBV11-2 to TRBJ2-7; no reliable D call. Germline V gene lookup returns CDR1 SGHAT and CDR2 FQNNGV. This CDR3 comprises 14 residues. Trimming took 2 bases from V and 2 from J, leaving 10 bases between them. Here the CDR3 reads CASSLPQVPYEQYF. CDR3 bases: TGTGCCAGCAGCTTACCTCAGGTTCCCTACGAGCAGTACTTC.

The chain combines TRBV5-1 with TRBJ1-4, with a possible D match to TRBD1 (6 bases). Germline CDR1 is SGHRS and CDR2 is YFSETQ. V was shortened by 5 bases and J by 12 bases, with 17 bases between the two germline ends. This CDR3 contains 13 residues. CDR3 coding DNA: TGCGCCAGCAGTTCCTTCGGGGGCGCCGAACTGTTTTTT. It codes for CASSSFGGAELFF. The full variable domain, with the rest looked up from reference TRBV5-1 and TRBJ1-4, is KAGVTQTPRYLIKTRGQQVTLSCSPISGHRSVSWYQQTPGQGLQFLFEYFSETQRNKGNFPGRFSGRQFSNSRSEMNVSTLELGDSALYLCASSSFGGAELFFGSGTQLSVL.

The rearrangement joins TRBV7-6 to TRBJ2-7, with TRBD1 matching over 10 bases. This CDR3 region has 15 residues. Germline values: CDR1 SGHVS, CDR2 FNYEAQ. After removal of 0 bases from V and 4 bases from J, the junction contained 3 bases not matched to a gene. CDR3 DNA sequence: TGTGCCAGCAGCTTAGCAGAGGGACAGGGGTACGAGCAGTACTTC. It specifies CASSLAEGQGYEQYF.

In this sample, this clonotype turned up many times. The rearrangement links TRBV27 to TRBJ2-1; D unresolved. CDR3 size: 13 residues. CDR1 is MNHEY, CDR2 SMNVEV, per germline (reference sequence). Trimming took 0 bases from V and 6 from J, leaving 6 bases between them. The CDR3 protein is CASSLSSSNEQFF. As DNA, the CDR3 is TGTGCCAGCAGTTTATCCTCCAGCAATGAGCAGTTCTTC.

This clonotype was found once. J is TRBJ1-5 and V is TRBV6-5, with D tentatively TRBD1 (5 bases). CDR1 MNHEY and CDR2 SVGAGI come from the germline V gene. V was shortened by 0 bases and J by 5 bases, with 11 bases between the two germline ends. The CDR3 covers 15 residues. The CDR3 DNA is TGTGCCAGCAGTTACTCGAAGCGGGGCGATCAGCCCCAGCATTTT. Residues: CASSYSKRGDQPQHF.

This clonotype was counted between two and nine times. V usage is TRBV20-1 and J usage is TRBJ1-5, with TRBD1 matching over 12 bases. The CDR3 has 13 amino acids. The germline V gene has CDR1 DFQATT and CDR2 SNEGSKA (reference sequence). V was pared by 3 bases and J by 12 bases, with 6 bases of the junction left unmatched. CDR3: CSARGQGAVFQHF. The CDR3 nucleotides read TGCAGTGCTAGGGGACAGGGGGCGGTTTTCCAGCATTTT.